This T cell receptor (beta chain) derives from a study of cytomegalovirus exposure and HLA in healthy donors. Trimming took 4 bases from V and 3 from J; bases not matched to a gene: 9. This CDR3 is built from 15 residues. Germline lookup yields CDR1 SGHRS and CDR2 YFSETQ. Primers for the PCR totalled 60 Vbeta and 13 Jbeta. Measured with immunoSEQ multiplex PCR; TCRdb has only the in-frame clones, and not every one. The repertoire table contains fewer than 35,000 clones. The sample comprised PBMCs. This chain joins TRBV5-1 and TRBJ1-2, with 7 nucleotides matching TRBD1. The TCR sequence derives from a female donor in good health and CMV-seronegative. The CDR3 here is CASSPNDGTDYGYTF. The DNA for the CDR3 is TGCGCCAGCAGCCCAAATGACGGGACAGACTATGGCTACACCTTC.